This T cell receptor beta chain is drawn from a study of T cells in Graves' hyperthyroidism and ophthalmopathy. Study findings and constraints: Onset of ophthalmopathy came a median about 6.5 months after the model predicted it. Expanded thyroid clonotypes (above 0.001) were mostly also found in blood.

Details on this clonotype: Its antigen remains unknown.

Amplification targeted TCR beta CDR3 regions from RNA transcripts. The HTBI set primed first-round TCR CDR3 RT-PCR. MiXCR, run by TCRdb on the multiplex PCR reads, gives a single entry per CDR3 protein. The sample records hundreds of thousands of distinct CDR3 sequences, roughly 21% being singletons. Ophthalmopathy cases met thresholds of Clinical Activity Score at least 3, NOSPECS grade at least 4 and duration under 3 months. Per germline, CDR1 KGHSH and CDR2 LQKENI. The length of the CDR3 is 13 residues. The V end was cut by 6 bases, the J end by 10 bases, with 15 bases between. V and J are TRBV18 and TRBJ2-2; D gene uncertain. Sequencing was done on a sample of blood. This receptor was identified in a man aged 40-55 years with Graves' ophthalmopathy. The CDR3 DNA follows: TGTGCCAGCTCCCCCATTGGAAGCGAGGAGCTGTTTTTT. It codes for CASSPIGSEELFF.